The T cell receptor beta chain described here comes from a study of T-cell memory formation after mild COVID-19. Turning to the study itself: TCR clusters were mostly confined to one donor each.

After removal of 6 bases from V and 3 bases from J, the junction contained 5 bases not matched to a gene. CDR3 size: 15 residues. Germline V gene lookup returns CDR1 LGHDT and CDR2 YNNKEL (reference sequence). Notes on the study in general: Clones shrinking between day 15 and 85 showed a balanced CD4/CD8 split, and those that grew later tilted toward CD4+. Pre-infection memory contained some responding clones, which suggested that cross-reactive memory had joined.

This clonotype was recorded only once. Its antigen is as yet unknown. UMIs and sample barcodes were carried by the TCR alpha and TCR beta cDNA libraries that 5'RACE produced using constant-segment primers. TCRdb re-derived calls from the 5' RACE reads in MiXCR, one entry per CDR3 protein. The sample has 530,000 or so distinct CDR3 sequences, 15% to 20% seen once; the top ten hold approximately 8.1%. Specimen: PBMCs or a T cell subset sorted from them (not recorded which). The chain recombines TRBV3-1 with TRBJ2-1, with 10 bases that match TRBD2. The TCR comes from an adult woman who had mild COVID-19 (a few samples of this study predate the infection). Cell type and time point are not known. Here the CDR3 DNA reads TGTGCCAGCAGTCCTAGCGGGAGAGTCTACAATGAGCAGTTCTTC. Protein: CASSPSGRVYNEQFF.